This T cell receptor beta chain comes out of a study of blood T cell repertoires in COVID-19. Across the study: The United States, Italy and Spain provided the acute and convalescent COVID-19 samples.

Under the authors' procedure: Nucleated cell number was recorded as an estimate derived from reference gene primer amplification. Sequencing used immunoSEQ multiplex PCR; TCRdb keeps in-frame clones, though not all of them. The V and J calls and the clone size are those of that table, but D and trimming were determined from the DNA. The data hold 260,000 or so clones, with over 75% observed a single time. In this sample, this clone turned up a few times. V was clipped by 10 bases and J by 8 bases, with 17 bases between them. The CDR3 contains 13 residues. Per germline, CDR1 MNHNY and CDR2 SVGAGI (reference sequence).

This sequence originates from a human donor in a cohort sampled during active COVID-19. The chain combines TRBV6-6 with TRBJ1-4, with D tentatively TRBD1 (5 bases). The sequencing input was peripheral blood. The CDR3: CATLLGGEEKLFF. The CDR3 DNA reads TGTGCCACTCTTCTCGGGGGGGAAGAAAAACTGTTTTTT.